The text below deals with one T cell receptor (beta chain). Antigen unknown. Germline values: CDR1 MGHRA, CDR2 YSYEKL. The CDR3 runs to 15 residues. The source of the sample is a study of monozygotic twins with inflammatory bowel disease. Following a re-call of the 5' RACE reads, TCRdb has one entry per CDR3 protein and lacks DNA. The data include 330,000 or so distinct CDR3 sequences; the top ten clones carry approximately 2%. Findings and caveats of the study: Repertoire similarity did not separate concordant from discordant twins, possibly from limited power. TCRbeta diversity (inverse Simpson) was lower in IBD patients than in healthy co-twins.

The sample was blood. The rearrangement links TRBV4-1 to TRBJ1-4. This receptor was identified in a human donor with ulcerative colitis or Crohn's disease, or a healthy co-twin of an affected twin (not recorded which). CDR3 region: CASSQVVVTNEKLFF.